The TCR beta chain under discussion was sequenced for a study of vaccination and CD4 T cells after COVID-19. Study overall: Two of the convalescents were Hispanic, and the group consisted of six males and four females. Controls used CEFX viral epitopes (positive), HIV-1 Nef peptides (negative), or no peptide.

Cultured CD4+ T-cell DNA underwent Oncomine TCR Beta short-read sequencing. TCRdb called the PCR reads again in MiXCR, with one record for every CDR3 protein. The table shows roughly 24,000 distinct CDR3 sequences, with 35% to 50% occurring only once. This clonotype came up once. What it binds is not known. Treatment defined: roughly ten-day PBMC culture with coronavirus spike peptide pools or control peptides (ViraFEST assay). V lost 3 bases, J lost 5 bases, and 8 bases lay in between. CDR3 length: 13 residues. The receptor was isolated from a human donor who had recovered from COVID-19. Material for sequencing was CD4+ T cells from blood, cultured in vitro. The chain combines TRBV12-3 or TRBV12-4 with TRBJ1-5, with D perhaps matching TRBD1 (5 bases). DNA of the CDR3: TGTGCCAGCAGTTTCGGCAGGGATCAGCCCCAGCATTTT. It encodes CASSFGRDQPQHF.